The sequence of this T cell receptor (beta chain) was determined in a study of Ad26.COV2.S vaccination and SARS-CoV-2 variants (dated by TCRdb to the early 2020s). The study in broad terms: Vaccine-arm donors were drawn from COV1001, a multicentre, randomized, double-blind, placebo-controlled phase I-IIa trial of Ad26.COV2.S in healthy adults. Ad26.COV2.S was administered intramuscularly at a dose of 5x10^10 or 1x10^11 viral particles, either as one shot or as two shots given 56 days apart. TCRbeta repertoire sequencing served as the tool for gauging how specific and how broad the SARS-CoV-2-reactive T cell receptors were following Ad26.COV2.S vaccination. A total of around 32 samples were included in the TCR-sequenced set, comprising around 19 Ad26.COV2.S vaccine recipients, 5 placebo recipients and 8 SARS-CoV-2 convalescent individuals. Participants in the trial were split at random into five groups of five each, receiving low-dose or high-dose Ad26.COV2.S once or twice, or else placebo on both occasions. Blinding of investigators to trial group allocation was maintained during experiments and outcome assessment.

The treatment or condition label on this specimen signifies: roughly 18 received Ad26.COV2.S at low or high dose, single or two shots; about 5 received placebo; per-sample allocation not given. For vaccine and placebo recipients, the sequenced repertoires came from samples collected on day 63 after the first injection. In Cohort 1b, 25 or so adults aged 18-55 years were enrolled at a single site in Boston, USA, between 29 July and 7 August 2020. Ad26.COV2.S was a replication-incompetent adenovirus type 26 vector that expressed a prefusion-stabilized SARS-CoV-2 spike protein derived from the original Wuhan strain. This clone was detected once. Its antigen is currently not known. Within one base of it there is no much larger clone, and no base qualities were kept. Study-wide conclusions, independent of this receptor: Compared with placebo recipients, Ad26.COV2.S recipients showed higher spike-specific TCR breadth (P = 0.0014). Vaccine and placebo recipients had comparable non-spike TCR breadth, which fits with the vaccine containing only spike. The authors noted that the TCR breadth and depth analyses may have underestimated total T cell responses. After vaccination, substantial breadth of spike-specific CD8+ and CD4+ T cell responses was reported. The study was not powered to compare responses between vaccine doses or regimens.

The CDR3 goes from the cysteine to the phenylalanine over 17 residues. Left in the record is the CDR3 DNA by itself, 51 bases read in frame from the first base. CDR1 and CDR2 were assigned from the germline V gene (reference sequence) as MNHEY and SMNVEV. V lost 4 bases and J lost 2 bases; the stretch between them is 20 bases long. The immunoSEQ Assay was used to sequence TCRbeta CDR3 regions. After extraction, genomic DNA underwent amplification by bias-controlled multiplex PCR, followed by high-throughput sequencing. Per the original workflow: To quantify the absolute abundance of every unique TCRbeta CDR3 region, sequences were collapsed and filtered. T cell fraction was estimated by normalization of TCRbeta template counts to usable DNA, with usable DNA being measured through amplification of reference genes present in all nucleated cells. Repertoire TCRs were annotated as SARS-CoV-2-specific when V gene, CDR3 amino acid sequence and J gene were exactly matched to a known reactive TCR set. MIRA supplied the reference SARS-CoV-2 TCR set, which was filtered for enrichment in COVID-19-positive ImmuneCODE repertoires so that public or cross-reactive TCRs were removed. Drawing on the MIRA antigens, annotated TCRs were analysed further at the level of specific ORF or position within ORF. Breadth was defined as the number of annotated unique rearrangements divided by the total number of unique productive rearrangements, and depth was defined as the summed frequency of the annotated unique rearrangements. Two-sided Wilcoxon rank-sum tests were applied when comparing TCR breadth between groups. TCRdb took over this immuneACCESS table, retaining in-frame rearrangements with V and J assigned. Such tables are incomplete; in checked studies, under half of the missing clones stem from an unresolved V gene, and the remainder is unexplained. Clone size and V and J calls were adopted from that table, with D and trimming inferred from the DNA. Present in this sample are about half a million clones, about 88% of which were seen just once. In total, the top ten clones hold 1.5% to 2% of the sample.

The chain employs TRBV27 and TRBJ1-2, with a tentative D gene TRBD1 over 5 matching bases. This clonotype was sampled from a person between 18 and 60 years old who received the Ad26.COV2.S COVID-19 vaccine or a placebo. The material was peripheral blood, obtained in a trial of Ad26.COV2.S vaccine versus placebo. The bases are TGTGCCAGCAGTTCGCCTACCTTAGACAGCCCCAACTATGGCTACACCTTC. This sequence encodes CASSSPTLDSPNYGYTF.